This passage covers 11 T cell receptor beta chains from one sample sequenced in a study of Ad26.COV2.S vaccination and SARS-CoV-2 variants. TCRdb keeps only in-frame clones here, not all; method: immunoSEQ multiplex PCR. In the table there are 320,000 or so clones, 90% of which are singletons. The treatment is: some 20 received Ad26.COV2.S at low or high dose, single or two shots; 5 received placebo; per-sample allocation not given. Specimen acquisition occurred on day 63 following the initial vaccine or placebo injection. The sequencing used peripheral blood, collected in a trial of Ad26.COV2.S vaccine versus placebo. Receptor source: a person between 18 and 65 years old who received the Ad26.COV2.S COVID-19 vaccine or a placebo.

The chain couples TRBV2 to TRBJ2-7; D might be TRBD2 (5 bases). The CDR3 extends over 17 amino acids. V lost 5 bases and J lost 2, with 22 bases in between. CDR1 is SNHLY, CDR2 FYNNEI, per germline. This chain's CDR3 is CASSPGSTGILAYEQYF. In nucleotides, the CDR3 is TGTGCCAGCAGTCCGGGTAGTACGGGGATCCTTGCCTACGAGCAGTACTTC.

V and J are TRBV11-2 and TRBJ1-5; D possibly corresponds to TRBD1 (6 bases). This CDR3 is built from 16 residues. Germline CDR1 reads SGHAT; CDR2 reads FQNNGV. Deletions cut 5 bases from V and 0 bases from J, with 14 bases between. The CDR3 DNA reads as TGTGCCAGCAGCCCGGACAGCCTTATTAGCAATCAGCCCCAGCATTTT. Protein product: CASSPDSLISNQPQHF.

V usage is TRBV7-9 and J usage is TRBJ2-7; TRBD2 is a possible D gene (5 bases). The CDR3 extends over 14 amino acids. With 1 base removed from V and 5 bases from J, the gap between germline ends came to 12 bases. Looked up from germline, CDR1 is SEHNR and CDR2 is FQNEAQ (reference sequence). For the CDR3, the DNA is TGTGCCAGCAGCTTAGGACCGGGGTGGGACGAGCAGTACTTC. It is translated as CASSLGPGWDEQYF.

V is TRBV5-1 and J is TRBJ2-7; D is ambiguous. The CDR3 has 15 amino acids. V was clipped by 0 bases and J by 0 bases, with 10 bases between them. CDR1 is SGHRS, CDR2 YFSETQ, per germline. CDR3 amino acids: CASSLGPSSSYEQYV. The DNA of the CDR3 is TGCGCCAGCAGCTTGGGGCCGTCAAGCTCCTACGAGCAGTACGTC.

This rearrangement joins TRBV27 to TRBJ1-5; D might be TRBD1 (5 bases). Germline values: CDR1 MNHEY, CDR2 SMNVEV (reference sequence). This CDR3 has 19 amino acids. Trimming took 5 bases from V and 0 from J, leaving 23 bases between them. CDR3 amino acids: CASSHAFLGGLDSNQPQHF. The CDR3 coding sequence is TGTGCCAGCAGTCACGCCTTCCTGGGGGGTCTCGATAGCAATCAGCCCCAGCATTTT.

As for this clone: A junction end diverges from the germline sequence, so it may reflect a read error. V usage is TRBV15 and J usage is TRBJ2-7, with D possibly matching TRBD1 (5 bases). This CDR3 is built from 12 residues. Per the germline V gene, CDR1 is LNHNV and CDR2 is YYDKDF (reference sequence). CDR3 region: CATSRERTPARF. CDR3 DNA sequence: TGTGCCACCAGCAGAGAAAGGACACCTGCCCGCTTC.

Concerning this clone itself: The sample carries other DNA sequences with the same CDR3. The chain joins TRBV6-2 or TRBV6-3 to TRBJ1-1; D gene unclear. V was cut by 2 bases and J by 1 base, with 5 bases left in between. Germline lookup yields CDR1 MNHEY and CDR2 SVGEGT. The CDR3 length is 13 residues. The CDR3 DNA follows: TGTGCCAGCAGTTACGGGCAGAACACTGAAGCTTTCTTT. Protein product: CASSYGQNTEAFF.

This clone was seen only once. The rearrangement links TRBV5-1 to TRBJ1-1; D is uncertain. Germline CDR1 SGHRS, CDR2 YFSETQ. V was pared by 6 bases and J by 2 bases, with 11 bases between. The CDR3 extends over 13 amino acids. The CDR3 reads CASKQIFNTEAFF. The CDR3 region has the DNA TGCGCCAGCAAACAGATCTTTAACACTGAAGCTTTCTTT.

V and J are TRBV1 and TRBJ1-1. TRBV1 is labeled a pseudogene. This CDR3 is 17 amino acids long. DNA for the CDR3: TGCACCAGCAGCCAAGCCGCAGAGGAGGGCTTGAACACTGAAGCTTTCTTT. Encoded protein: CTSSQAAEEGLNTEAFF.

The rearrangement joins TRBV4-3 to TRBJ2-1; 7 bases fit TRBD2. V was pared by 0 bases and J by 5 bases, with 13 bases of the junction left unmatched. This CDR3 is built from 18 residues. Germline CDR1 LGHNA, CDR2 YSLEER. The CDR3 nucleotides read TGCGCCAGCAGCCAAGATCCGACCCGGGCTAGCGGAGACAATGAGCAGTTCTTC. It codes for CASSQDPTRASGDNEQFF.

The chain is built from TRBV4-3 and TRBJ2-3; D not certain. The V gene's germline CDR1 is LGHNA and CDR2 YSLEER. The CDR3 is 18 amino acids. The V gene lost 2 bases and the J gene lost 0 bases, with 18 bases spanning the gap. DNA of the CDR3: TGCGCCAGCAGCCAAAGGCTCAGCTCAACCTCTAGCACAGATACGCAGTATTTT. Translation gives CASSQRLSSTSSTDTQYF.